This T cell receptor (beta chain) emerged from a study of blood T cell repertoires in COVID-19. Study at large: Sources were T cells, B-cell-depleted T cells, or PBMCs; the material itself was cDNA or gDNA.

Germline V gene sequence: CDR1 MNHEY, CDR2 SVGAGI. The CDR3 has 13 residues. The Seattle patients joined while their infection was active and were tracked longitudinally afterward. Comments on this clone: One junction end disagrees with the germline gene, perhaps due to a read error. This CDR3 is also generated by other DNA sequences in the sample.

Study processing details: Quantification of nucleated cells was approximated via reference gene primer amplification. Sequenced by immunoSEQ multiplex PCR; TCRdb stores in-frame clones only, minus some. V and J calls and clone size are copied from that table; D and trimming were computed from the DNA. The repertoire consists of roughly 200,000 clones, with approximately 88% occurring once and the leading ten covering around 6.7%. The V call is TRBV6-5, the J call TRBJ1-2; 7 bases match TRBD1. This TCR was recovered from a woman aged 40 to 50 with COVID-19, enrolled during active disease. Sequences were obtained from peripheral blood. CDR3 in DNA: TGCGCCAGCAGTTACAGGGGATCAAGGGGCTACACCTTC. Translation gives CASSYRGSRGYTF.